A single sample is the source of the 10 T cell receptor beta chains below, sequenced in a study of T cell changes during pregnancy in multiple sclerosis. Assay: immunoSEQ multiplex PCR; the TCRdb copy retains only in-frame clones and omits some. The profile shows 45,000 to 60,000 clones, about nine tenths of them singletons. This specimen was CD4+ T cells from peripheral blood mononuclear cells, taken after pregnancy. The receptor source for this set is a female donor in good health, enrolled as a control in a pregnancy study.

This chain connects TRBV6-5 to TRBJ1-1; 8 nucleotides agree with TRBD1. V gave up 2 bases and J gave up 3 bases; unmatched junction bases: 5. In germline, CDR1 is MNHEY, CDR2 SVGAGI. This CDR3 comprises 15 residues. The CDR3 here is CASSYEDRAHTEAFF. CDR3 DNA sequence: TGTGCCAGCAGTTACGAGGACAGGGCGCACACTGAAGCTTTCTTT.

The chain is built from TRBV28 and TRBJ1-2; 7 positions match TRBD1. This CDR3 has 13 amino acids. Looked up from germline, CDR1 is MDHEN and CDR2 is SYDVKM. The ends lost 6 bases at V and 4 bases at J; junction bases unmatched: 5. The CDR3 DNA reads as TGTGCCAGCAGGCAGGGGGGCGCCTATGGCTACACCTTC. Translated: CASRQGGAYGYTF.

The rearrangement joins TRBV5-1 to TRBJ2-2; 9 nucleotides match TRBD1. The germline gives CDR1 SGHRS, CDR2 YFSETQ. After removal of 3 bases from V and 5 bases from J, the junction contained 5 bases not matched to a gene. The CDR3 sequence is 15 residues long. This chain's CDR3 is CASSSRQGGTGELFF. The CDR3 nucleotides are TGCGCCAGCAGCTCCAGACAGGGGGGGACCGGGGAGCTGTTTTTT.

The chain carries TRBV2 and TRBJ2-1, with D maybe TRBD2 (6 bases). This CDR3 is 14 amino acids long. Germline CDR1 reads SNHLY; CDR2 reads FYNNEI. V was shortened by 3 bases and J by 16 bases, with 22 bases between the two germline ends. The CDR3 DNA follows: TGTGCCAGCAGTGACCCCGAACCGGGACTGCCCCCCTTCTTC. Its translation is CASSDPEPGLPPFF.

The chain joins TRBV19 to TRBJ2-2; D possibly corresponds to TRBD2 (6 bases). In germline, CDR1 is LNHDA, CDR2 SQIVND (reference sequence). The CDR3 has 15 residues. Trimming stripped 3 bases from V and 4 bases from J, with 12 bases between. CDR3 amino acids: CASSIRAGSTGELFF. DNA of the CDR3: TGTGCCAGTAGTATCCGGGCGGGGTCCACCGGGGAGCTGTTTTTT.

The V gene is TRBV4-1, the J gene TRBJ1-6, with a possible D match to TRBD1 (6 bases). Germline CDR1 reads MGHRA; CDR2 reads YSYEKL. The CDR3 consists of 15 residues. V dropped 3 bases and J dropped 7 bases, with 13 bases sitting between them. CDR3 in amino acids: CASSHPRGSNSPLHF. The CDR3, as DNA: TGCGCCAGCAGCCACCCCAGGGGAAGCAATTCACCCCTCCACTTT.

The genes are TRBV4-1 and TRBJ2-6; the D gene is possibly TRBD1 (5 bases). The CDR3 length is 16 residues. V lost 1 base, J lost 3 bases, and 10 bases lay in between. Germline values: CDR1 MGHRA, CDR2 YSYEKL. The CDR3 DNA sequence: TGCGCCAGCAGCCAAGTCCAGGGTCTTGGGGCCAACGTCCTGACTTTC. Its protein product is CASSQVQGLGANVLTF.

The genes are TRBV20-1 and TRBJ2-5; D might be TRBD1 (5 bases). Germline V gene lookup returns CDR1 DFQATT and CDR2 SNEGSKA (reference sequence). This CDR3 comprises 11 residues. Trimming shortened V by 7 bases and J by 7 bases, and 13 bases separated the two germline ends. This CDR3 is CSEGSHGTQYF. CDR3 DNA sequence: TGCAGTGAGGGGTCCCATGGGACCCAGTACTTC.

In its sample, this clone was seen once. The chain couples TRBV18 to TRBJ2-3; possibly TRBD2 for D (6 bases). CDR1 and CDR2 from the germline V gene are KGHSH and LQKENI. This CDR3 has 13 residues. V was pared by 4 bases and J by 6 bases, with 11 bases between. The chain's CDR3 is CASSRGEADTQYF. The CDR3 nucleotides read TGTGCCAGCTCACGGGGGGAGGCGGATACGCAGTATTTT. Full variable domain (outside the CDR3, taken from reference TRBV18 and TRBJ2-3): NAGVMQNPRHLVRRRGQEARLRCSPMKGHSHVYWYRQLPEEGLKFMVYLQKENIIDESGMPKERFSAEFPKEGPSILRIQQVVRGDSAAYFCASSRGEADTQYFGPGTRLTVL.

This chain uses TRBV29-1 with TRBJ2-7; 10 nucleotides align to TRBD2. The germline V gene encodes CDR1 SQVTM and CDR2 ANQGSEA. V lost 3 bases and J lost 4; bases outside the gene matches: 6. This CDR3 is built from 14 residues. The CDR3 DNA sequence: TGCAGCGTTGAGTGGGTAGCGGGAGGATACGAGCAGTACTTC. Amino acid sequence: CSVEWVAGGYEQYF.